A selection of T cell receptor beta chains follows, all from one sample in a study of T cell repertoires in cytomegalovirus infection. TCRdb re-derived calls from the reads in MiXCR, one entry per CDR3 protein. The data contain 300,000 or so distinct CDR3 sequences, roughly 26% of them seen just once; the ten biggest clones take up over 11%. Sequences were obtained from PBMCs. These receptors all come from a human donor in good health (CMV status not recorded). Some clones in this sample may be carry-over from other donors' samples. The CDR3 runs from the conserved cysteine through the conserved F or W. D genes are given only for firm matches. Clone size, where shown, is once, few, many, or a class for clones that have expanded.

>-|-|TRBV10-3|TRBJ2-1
TGTGCCATCAGCCTAAACAATGAGCAGTTCTTC
CAISLNNEQFF
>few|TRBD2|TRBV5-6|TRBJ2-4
TGTGCCAGCAGCCGGACTAGCGGGAGACACAAAAACATTCAGTACTTC
CASSRTSGRHKNIQYF
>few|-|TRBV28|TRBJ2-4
TGTGCCAGCTCACCGGTGGTATCCAAAAACATTCAGTACTTC
CASSPVVSKNIQYF
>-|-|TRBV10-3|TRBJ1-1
TGTGCCATCAGAGATAGGGGAAACACTGAAGCTTTCTTT
CAIRDRGNTEAFF
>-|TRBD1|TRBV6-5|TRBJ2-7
TGTGCCAGCAGTTACGGGACAGGGCCAACCTACGAGCAGTACTTC
CASSYGTGPTYEQYF
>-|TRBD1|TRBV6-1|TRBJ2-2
TGTGCCAGCGTGCGACAGGGGGCAATTGGAACCGGGGAGCTGTTTTTT
CASVRQGAIGTGELFF
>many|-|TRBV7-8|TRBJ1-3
TGTGCCAGCAGCTCCCGGTGGTCGACGGCAGTCGGGCTGGCGGCTGGAAACACCATATATTTT
CASSSRWSTAVGLAAGNTIYF
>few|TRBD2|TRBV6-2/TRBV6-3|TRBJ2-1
TGTGCCAGCAAGAAGACGGTTGTCGGACTAGCGGGGGCGCTGATTTACAATGAGCAGTTCTTC
CASKKTVVGLAGALIYNEQFF
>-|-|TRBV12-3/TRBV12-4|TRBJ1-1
TGTGCCAGCAGTTTGGCAGGAGCTTTCTTT
CASSLAGAFF
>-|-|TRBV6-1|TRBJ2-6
TGTGCCAGCAGTAGGGACGTACTCTCTGGGGCCAACGTCCTGACTTTC
CASSRDVLSGANVLTF
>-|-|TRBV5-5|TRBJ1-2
TGTGCCAGCAGCTTGGAGTGGAACCCTAACTATGGCTACACCTTC
CASSLEWNPNYGYTF
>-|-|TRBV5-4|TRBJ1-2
TGTGCCACCATGGACAGAGTCTATGGCTACACCTTC
CATMDRVYGYTF
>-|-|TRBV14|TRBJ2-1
TGTGCCAGCAGCCTCCTCCGGACGGCCATGGGGGATGAGCAGTTCTTC
CASSLLRTAMGDEQFF
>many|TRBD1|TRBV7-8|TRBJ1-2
TGTGCCAGCAGCACTTACAGGGGCCCGTATGGCTACACCTTC
CASSTYRGPYGYTF
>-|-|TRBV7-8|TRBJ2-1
TGTGCCAGCAGCTTAGCGTTCAATGAGCAGTTCTTC
CASSLAFNEQFF
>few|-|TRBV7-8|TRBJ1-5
TGTGCCAGCAGCTTACCCAGGGGAAGCAATCAGCCCCAGCATTTT
CASSLPRGSNQPQHF
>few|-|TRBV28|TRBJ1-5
TGTGCCAGCAGTTTAAGTGCAGGGAATAATAATCAGCCCCAGCATTTT
CASSLSAGNNNQPQHF
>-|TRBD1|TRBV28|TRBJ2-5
TGTGCCAGCAGTTTTATACAGGGGATGGGTGAGACCCAGTACTTC
CASSFIQGMGETQYF
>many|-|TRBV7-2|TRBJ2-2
TGTGCCAGCAGCCCTTCGACTAGGTGGACCGGGGAGCTGTTTTTT
CASSPSTRWTGELFF
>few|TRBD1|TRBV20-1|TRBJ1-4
TGCAGTGCTACCAGGGACAGGGGGCAGGAAAAACTGTTTTTT
CSATRDRGQEKLFF
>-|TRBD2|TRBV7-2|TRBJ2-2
TGTGCCAGCAGCTTAGATCCAGCGGGAGGGGCCGGGGAGCTGTTTTTT
CASSLDPAGGAGELFF
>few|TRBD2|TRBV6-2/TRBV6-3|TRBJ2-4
TGTGCCAGCAGTCCCCTTTGGACTAGCGTATCCAAAAACATTCAGTACTTC
CASSPLWTSVSKNIQYF
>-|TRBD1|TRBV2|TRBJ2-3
TGTGCCAGTGAAATCAACAGGGGGCTAGATACGCAGTATTTT
CASEINRGLDTQYF
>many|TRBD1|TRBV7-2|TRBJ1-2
TGTGCCAGCACCAACAGGGGCGCCTACTATGGCTACACCTTC
CASTNRGAYYGYTF
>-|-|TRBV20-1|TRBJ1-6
TGCAGTGCCTGGGGCGGGGTGAATTCACCCCTCCACTTT
CSAWGGVNSPLHF
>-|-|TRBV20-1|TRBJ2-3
TGCAGTGCTAGAGAGGAGATCGATACGCAGTATTTT
CSAREEIDTQYF
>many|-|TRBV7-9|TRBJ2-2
TGTGCCAGCAGCTTAGTCCGGGGCCCGAACACCGGGGAGCTGTTTTTT
CASSLVRGPNTGELFF
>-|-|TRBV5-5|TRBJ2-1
TGTGCCAGCAGTACGATCTCCTACAATGAGCAGTTCTTC
CASSTISYNEQFF
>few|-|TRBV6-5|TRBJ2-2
TGTGCCAGCAGTTTGATCGCCGGGGGAGGCACCGGGGAGCTGTTTTTT
CASSLIAGGGTGELFF
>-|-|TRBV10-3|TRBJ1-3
TGTGCCATCAGTATGGGACACTTCTCTGGAAACACCATATATTTT
CAISMGHFSGNTIYF
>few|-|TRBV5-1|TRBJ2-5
TGCGCCAGCAGCTTGGAACCCCCCCCTCAAGAGACCCAGTACTTC
CASSLEPPPQETQYF
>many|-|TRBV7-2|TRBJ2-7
TGTGCCAGCAGCCAAACCAGCTCCTACGAGCAGTACTTC
CASSQTSSYEQYF
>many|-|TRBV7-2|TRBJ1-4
TGTGCCAGCAGCCCCGGGTGGGGACAAGGCGAAAAACTGTTTTTT
CASSPGWGQGEKLFF
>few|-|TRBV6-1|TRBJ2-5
TGTGCCAGCAGTGATAGTGGTCGGGAGACCCAGTACTTC
CASSDSGRETQYF
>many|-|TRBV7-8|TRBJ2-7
TGTGCCAGCAGCTTAGCCCCAGGGACCTACGAGCAGTACTTC
CASSLAPGTYEQYF
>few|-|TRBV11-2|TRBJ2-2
TGTGCCAGCAGCCGGATGCGGGGAAGGATCGGGGAGCTGTTTTTT
CASSRMRGRIGELFF
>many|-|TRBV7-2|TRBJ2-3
TGTGCCAGCAGCCGACCTAGCGATGCAGATACGCAGTATTTT
CASSRPSDADTQYF
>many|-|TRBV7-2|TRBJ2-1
TGTGCCAGCAGTCAGAGCGGACAGACCTACAATGAGCAGTTCTTC
CASSQSGQTYNEQFF
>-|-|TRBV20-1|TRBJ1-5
TGCAGTGCTAGTTATGGTTACAATCAGCCCCAGCATTTT
CSASYGYNQPQHF
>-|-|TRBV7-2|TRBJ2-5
TGTGCCAGCAGCGGCCGGTCGGCAGGGCTGCAAGAGATCCAGTACTTC
CASSGRSAGLQEIQYF
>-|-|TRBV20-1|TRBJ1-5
TGCAGTGCTAGGCGGAGCAATCAGCCCCAGCATTTT
CSARRSNQPQHF
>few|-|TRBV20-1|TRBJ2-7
TGCAGTGCTAGAGTAGTTGGGGAGCAGTACTTC
CSARVVGEQYF
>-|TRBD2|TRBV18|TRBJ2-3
TGTGCCAGCTCACCGAATCAGCGGGGCCTCACAGATACGCAGTATTTT
CASSPNQRGLTDTQYF
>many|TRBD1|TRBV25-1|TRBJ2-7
TGTGCCAGCAGTGGACAGGGGCCTCCCTACGAGCAGTACTTC
CASSGQGPPYEQYF
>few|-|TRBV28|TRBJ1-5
TGTGCCAGCAGTTTACCCCTGGGGGTTAAGCAGCCCCAGCATTTT
CASSLPLGVKQPQHF
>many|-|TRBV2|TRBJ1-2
TGTGCCAGCACCTCGAGAAGGGCGCATTATGGCTACACCTTC
CASTSRRAHYGYTF
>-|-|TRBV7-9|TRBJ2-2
TGTGCCAGCAGCTTAGGAACAGAGAGCTACACCGGGGAGCTGTTTTTT
CASSLGTESYTGELFF
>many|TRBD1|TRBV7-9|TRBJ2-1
TGTGCCAGCAGCCGGGACAGCAACTACAATGAGCAGTTCTTC
CASSRDSNYNEQFF